Shown below are 23 T cell receptor beta chains from a single sample sequenced in a study of PD-L1 blockade in urothelial cancer. The data were produced by immunoSEQ multiplex PCR, yet TCRdb's version contains in-frame clones alone and is incomplete. The sample records around 56,000 clones, about 86% being singletons. The sample here was PBMCs, taken around atezolizumab (anti-PD-L1) treatment. These receptors were collected from a man aged 45-60 years with urothelial cancer.

This sequence joins TRBV28 and TRBJ2-5, with 7 positions matching TRBD2. The germline CDR1 and CDR2 sequences are MDHEN and SYDVKM. The CDR3 spans 13 residues. Trimming removed 5 bases from V and 10 bases from J; junction bases left unmatched: 10. This CDR3 is CASSITSVRVQYF. Here the CDR3 DNA reads TGTGCCAGCAGTATAACTAGCGTGAGAGTCCAGTACTTC.

The rearrangement uses TRBV2 and TRBJ2-5; a possible D gene is TRBD2 (6 bases). The CDR3 extends over 13 amino acids. The V gene lost 11 bases and the J gene lost 5 bases, with 18 bases spanning the gap. Germline-derived CDR1 and CDR2 are SNHLY and FYNNEI. The CDR3 region is CAGERAPGETQYF. The CDR3 nucleotides read TGTGCCGGAGAGCGGGCCCCCGGGGAGACCCAGTACTTC.

The CDR3 bases are TGTGCCAGCAGGTCCGGGACAGGGGGAAATGAGCAGTTCTTC. Its translation: CASRSGTGGNEQFF. The chain combines TRBV6-6 with TRBJ2-1, with 11 bases fitting TRBD1. V dropped 6 bases and J dropped 7; count of bases not matched to a gene: 5. CDR1 is MNHNY and CDR2 is SVGAGI in the germline V gene (reference sequence). The CDR3 is 14 residues long.

This clone was seen a few times. The V and J genes are TRBV6-1 and TRBJ1-4, with TRBD1 identical over 9 bases. V gave up 5 bases and J gave up 8 bases; unmatched junction bases: 6. This CDR3 is 14 amino acids long. In germline, CDR1 is MNHNS, CDR2 SASEGT. The CDR3: CASSRTGAGEKLFF. CDR3 nucleotide sequence: TGTGCCAGCAGTCGGACAGGGGCGGGGGAAAAACTGTTTTTT.

This chain uses TRBV30 with TRBJ1-5, with no clear D. The V and J ends lost 2 bases and 1 base respectively, with 6 bases between them. The CDR3 extends over 13 amino acids. Germline V gene data show CDR1 as GTSNPN and CDR2 as SVGIG (reference sequence). The CDR3 is CAWSSQSNQPQHF. In nucleotides, the CDR3 is TGTGCCTGGAGTTCCCAAAGCAATCAGCCCCAGCATTTT. The full variable domain, completed using reference TRBV30 and TRBJ1-5, is SQTIHQWPATLVQPVGSPLSLECTVEGTSNPNLYWYRQAAGRGLQLLFYSVGIGQISSEVPQNLSASRPQDRQFILSSKKLLLSDSGFYLCAWSSQSNQPQHFGDGTRLSIL.

The J gene is TRBJ2-7, the V gene TRBV5-6; 8 bases fit TRBD1. Trimming at V came to 0 bases and at J to 5 bases, leaving 7 bases not matched to a gene. Germline values: CDR1 SGHDT, CDR2 YYEEEE. The CDR3 covers 15 residues. As DNA, the CDR3 is TGTGCCAGCAGCTTGGTCCGGACAGGGTCGGACGAGCAGTACTTC. It translates to CASSLVRTGSDEQYF.

The V call is TRBV6-1, the J call TRBJ2-7; D might be TRBD1 (5 bases). The CDR3 consists of 13 residues. Germline V lookup: CDR1 MNHNS, CDR2 SASEGT. The V and J ends lost 6 bases and 3 bases respectively, with 12 bases between them. CDR3 nucleotides: TGTGCCAGCAGAGCGACAGACAGCTACGAGCAGTACTTC. This encodes CASRATDSYEQYF.

For the CDR3, the DNA is TGTGCCAGCAGCTTATTGCGGCGGGAGAGGGGGGATACGCAGTATTTT. Translating gives CASSLLRRERGDTQYF. The gene calls are TRBV7-9 and TRBJ2-3, with D possibly matching TRBD2 (7 bases). The V end lost 2 bases, the J end lost 6 bases, and 18 bases lay between the germline ends. The germline CDR1 and CDR2 sequences are SEHNR and FQNEAQ (reference sequence). This CDR3 is 16 amino acids long.

The CDR3 here is CASKSGVVGQPQHF. CDR3 sequence (DNA): TGTGCCAGCAAATCGGGGGTTGTAGGTCAGCCCCAGCATTTT. This chain joins TRBV6-1 and TRBJ1-5, with D tentatively TRBD1 (5 bases). V lost 7 bases to trimming and J lost 6 bases, with 16 bases between them. CDR1 is MNHNS and CDR2 is SASEGT in the germline V gene. The CDR3 sequence is 14 residues long.

V gene TRBV7-2 combines with J gene TRBJ2-5; 9 nucleotides line up with TRBD2. The CDR3 length is 16 residues. Germline V CDR1 and CDR2: SGHTA, FQGNSA. The V segment lost 7 bases and the J segment 5 bases; nucleotides outside the gene matches: 14. The DNA of the CDR3 is TGTGCCAGCAAGGCCAAGACTAGCGGATTGGGGGAGACCCAGTACTTC. Encoded protein: CASKAKTSGLGETQYF.

The chain has TRBV18 and TRBJ2-3, with 12 bases fitting TRBD2. The CDR3 contains 17 residues. Germline CDR1 and CDR2: KGHSH and LQKENI. The V and J ends lost 4 bases and 1 base, in that order; junction bases with no gene match: 6. The CDR3 region is CASSLIRLAGGTDTQYF. For the CDR3, the DNA is TGTGCCAGCTCACTGATCCGACTAGCGGGAGGCACAGATACGCAGTATTTT.

This chain joins TRBV27 and TRBJ1-2, with 10 positions matching TRBD1. The CDR3 consists of 14 residues. Trimming removed 9 bases from V and 7 bases from J; junction bases left unmatched: 11. The V gene's germline CDR1 is MNHEY and CDR2 SMNVEV (reference sequence). CDR3 amino acids: CASSRQGAKSGYTF. For the CDR3, the DNA is TGTGCCAGTAGTCGACAGGGGGCGAAGTCTGGCTACACCTTC.

This chain uses TRBV4-1 with TRBJ1-4; no definite D call. V lost 3 bases to trimming and J lost 7 bases, with 12 bases between them. Germline V gives CDR1 MGHRA, CDR2 YSYEKL. This CDR3 has 14 amino acids. DNA for the CDR3: TGCGCCAGCAGCCACCGCCGGAGTCTTGAAAAACTGTTTTTT. This codes for CASSHRRSLEKLFF.

V usage is TRBV30 and J usage is TRBJ2-1, with a weak D call TRBD1 (6 bases). V was pared by 1 base and J by 10 bases, with 20 bases between. Germline V CDR1 and CDR2: GTSNPN, SVGIG (reference sequence). The CDR3 spans 15 residues. The CDR3 DNA reads as TGTGCCTGGAGTGAGGTGTGGGCAGGGGCTACGGAGCAGTTCTTC. Its protein product is CAWSEVWAGATEQFF.

This chain connects TRBV4-1 to TRBJ2-3, with 12 bases that match TRBD2. There are 18 residues in the CDR3. CDR1 MGHRA and CDR2 YSYEKL come from the germline V gene. Trimming at V came to 0 bases and at J to 2 bases, leaving 6 bases not matched to a gene. The CDR3 nucleotides read TGCGCCAGCAGCCAAGATTCTAGCGGGAGGGGGGTCACAGATACGCAGTATTTT. It specifies CASSQDSSGRGVTDTQYF.

This chain joins TRBV28 and TRBJ1-3, with a possible D match to TRBD1 (5 bases). Germline CDR1 and CDR2: MDHEN and SYDVKM. The length of the CDR3 is 14 residues. V dropped 2 bases and J dropped 3 bases, with 8 bases sitting between them. CDR3 coding DNA: TGTGCCAGCAGTTTAAGGACACTTGGAAACACCATATATTTT. It specifies CASSLRTLGNTIYF.

This clone was counted between two and nine times. V usage is TRBV27 and J usage is TRBJ2-2, with 10 positions matching TRBD1. The CDR3 contains 17 residues. The junction had 11 bases not matched to a gene; V was cut back by 6 bases and J by 4 bases. In germline, CDR1 is MNHEY, CDR2 SMNVEV (reference sequence). As DNA, the CDR3 is TGTGCCAGCAGCCCCTTGAAGGGGACAGGGGCCACCGGGGAGCTGTTTTTT. It codes for CASSPLKGTGATGELFF.

The rearrangement joins TRBV28 to TRBJ1-1; possible D gene TRBD1, 6 bases. Germline-derived CDR1 and CDR2 are MDHEN and SYDVKM. CDR3 length: 15 amino acids. With 5 bases removed from V and 4 bases from J, the gap between germline ends came to 17 bases. The DNA of the CDR3 is TGTGCCAGCAGTCCCCGAAACAGGGTTCCCACTGAAGCTTTCTTT. Its translation: CASSPRNRVPTEAFF.

The V call is TRBV27, the J call TRBJ1-1; D is unclear. Trimming stripped 3 bases from V and 8 bases from J, with 13 bases between. The CDR3 runs 13 residues. In germline, CDR1 is MNHEY, CDR2 SMNVEV (reference sequence). CDR3 loop: CASSFSTDNEAFF. In DNA, the CDR3 is TGTGCCAGCAGTTTCTCCACCGACAACGAAGCTTTCTTT.

J is TRBJ2-3 and V is TRBV6-1, with TRBD2 matching 7 bases. V was pared by 4 bases and J by 0 bases, with 7 bases of the junction left unmatched. CDR1 and CDR2 from the germline V gene are MNHNS and SASEGT. This CDR3 comprises 16 residues. This CDR3 is CASSAGRVASTDTQYF. The DNA for the CDR3 is TGTGCCAGCAGTGCTGGGAGGGTGGCTAGCACAGATACGCAGTATTTT.

The rearrangement joins TRBV7-2 to TRBJ2-1; 14 nucleotides match TRBD2. V lost 2 bases and J lost 6; bases outside the gene matches: 12. Germline V gene sequence: CDR1 SGHTA, CDR2 FQGNSA. The CDR3 is 19 amino acids. The CDR3 DNA follows: TGTGCCAGCAGCTTAATGAGCAGACTAGCGGGAGGGCCGACCAATGAGCAGTTCTTC. Translation: CASSLMSRLAGGPTNEQFF.

V gene TRBV28 combines with J gene TRBJ1-4, with D possibly TRBD1 on 5 matching bases. This CDR3 has 13 amino acids. Between the trimmed V and J ends, which lost 3 bases and 8 bases, there was a span of 10 bases. Germline CDR1 reads MDHEN; CDR2 reads SYDVKM. CDR3 protein: CASSLWGDEKLFF. CDR3 DNA: TGTGCCAGCAGTTTGTGGGGGGACGAAAAACTGTTTTTT.

This clone was observed a few times. CDR3 nucleotide sequence: TGCGCCAGCAGCTTACAGGCCCACCTCTACGAGCAGTACTTC. It encodes CASSLQAHLYEQYF. J is TRBJ2-7 and V is TRBV5-1; the D gene is possibly TRBD1 (5 bases). Germline CDR1 SGHRS, CDR2 YFSETQ. V lost 2 bases, J lost 3 bases, and 12 bases lay in between. This CDR3 has 14 amino acids. Full variable domain (outside the CDR3, taken from reference TRBV5-1 and TRBJ2-7): KAGVTQTPRYLIKTRGQQVTLSCSPISGHRSVSWYQQTPGQGLQFLFEYFSETQRNKGNFPGRFSGRQFSNSRSEMNVSTLELGDSALYLCASSLQAHLYEQYFGPGTRLTVT.